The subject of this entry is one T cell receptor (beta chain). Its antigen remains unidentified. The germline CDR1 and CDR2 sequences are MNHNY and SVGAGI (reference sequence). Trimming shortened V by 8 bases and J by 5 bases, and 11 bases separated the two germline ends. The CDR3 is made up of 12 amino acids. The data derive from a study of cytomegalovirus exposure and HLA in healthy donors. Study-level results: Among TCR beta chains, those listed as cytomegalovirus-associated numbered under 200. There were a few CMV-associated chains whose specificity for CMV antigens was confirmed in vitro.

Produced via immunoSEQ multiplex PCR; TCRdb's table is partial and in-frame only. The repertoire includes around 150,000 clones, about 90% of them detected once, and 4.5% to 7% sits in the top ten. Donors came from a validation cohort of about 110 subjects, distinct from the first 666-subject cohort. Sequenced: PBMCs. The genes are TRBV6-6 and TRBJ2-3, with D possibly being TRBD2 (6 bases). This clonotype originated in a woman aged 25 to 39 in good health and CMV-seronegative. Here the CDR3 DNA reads TGTGCCAGCCGGGACTTGGGAGATACGCAGTATTTT. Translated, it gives CASRDLGDTQYF.